Presented here are 27 T cell receptor beta chains from one specimen sequenced in a study of T cells in Graves' hyperthyroidism and ophthalmopathy. RNA transcripts served as the template for amplifying TCR beta CDR3 regions. Initially, a first-round RT-PCR of the TCR CDR3 employed the HTBI primer set. MiXCR, applied by TCRdb to the multiplex PCR reads, yields one record per CDR3 protein. The sample records around 440,000 distinct CDR3 sequences, 15% to 18% being singletons. Sequenced: blood. The receptors come from a woman in her late teens or twenties with Graves' hyperthyroidism.

The J gene is TRBJ1-1, the V gene TRBV30; 10 positions agree with TRBD1. Germline V gene data show CDR1 as GTSNPN and CDR2 as SVGIG (reference sequence). This CDR3 contains 16 residues. V lost 4 bases to trimming and J lost 3 bases; unmatched junction nucleotides: 11. The chain's CDR3 is CAWKVGWGTGDTEAFF. CDR3 DNA sequence: TGTGCCTGGAAGGTGGGGTGGGGGACAGGGGACACTGAAGCTTTCTTT.

This clonotype was detected ten times or more. The J gene is TRBJ2-2, the V gene TRBV9; 12 bases match TRBD2. CDR1 is SGDLS and CDR2 is YYNGEE in the germline V gene. The CDR3 is 20 amino acids. Trimming took 3 bases from V and 4 from J; bases not matched to a gene: 16. The CDR3 DNA reads as TGTGCCAGCAGCGCCAGCCCCCGACTAGCGGGAGTGCGGGTCACCGGGGAGCTGTTTTTT. Translation gives CASSASPRLAGVRVTGELFF.

This clonotype was picked up many times. The rearrangement links TRBV20-1 to TRBJ2-2; TRBD2 is a possible D gene (6 bases). CDR1 is DFQATT and CDR2 is SNEGSKA in the germline V gene (reference sequence). The CDR3 runs 16 residues. Trimming stripped 3 bases from V and 5 bases from J, with 19 bases between. CDR3 protein: CSARAEGSKGTGELFF. Here the CDR3 DNA reads TGCAGTGCTAGGGCGGAGGGATCCAAAGGGACCGGGGAGCTGTTTTTT.

This chain connects TRBV6-1 to TRBJ1-2; 7 bases line up with TRBD1. CDR3 length equals 13 residues. V shed 5 bases and J 4 bases; nucleotides not matched to a gene: 4. Germline V CDR1 and CDR2: MNHNS, SASEGT. The DNA of the CDR3 is TGTGCCAGCAGTAAGGGGACAGCCTATGGCTACACCTTC. The encoded protein is CASSKGTAYGYTF.

This clonotype was seen at least ten times. The chain is built from TRBV27 and TRBJ2-5; the match to TRBD1 covers 10 bases. This CDR3 region has 16 residues. V lost 3 bases to trimming and J lost 1 base; unmatched junction nucleotides: 5. The germline CDR1 and CDR2 sequences are MNHEY and SMNVEV (reference sequence). The CDR3 sequence is CASSFRTGGAQETQYF. In DNA form, the CDR3 reads TGTGCCAGCAGTTTCCGGACAGGGGGTGCCCAAGAGACCCAGTACTTC.

In this sample, this clonotype turned up many times. The chain has TRBV2 and TRBJ2-2; tentatively, D is TRBD2 (5 bases). The CDR3 spans 13 residues. CDR1 is SNHLY, CDR2 FYNNEI, per germline. V was cut by 8 bases and J by 5 bases, with 12 bases left in between. CDR3: CASGSRGTGELFF. The CDR3 nucleotides are TGTGCCAGCGGGAGTAGAGGGACCGGGGAGCTGTTTTTT.

The chain couples TRBV30 to TRBJ1-2, with D perhaps matching TRBD1 (5 bases). V was clipped by 1 base and J by 5 bases, with 8 bases between them. Germline CDR1 is GTSNPN and CDR2 is SVGIG (reference sequence). The CDR3 is made up of 12 amino acids. The CDR3 sequence: CAWSGPGYGYTF. CDR3 nucleotides: TGTGCCTGGAGTGGACCAGGGTATGGCTACACCTTC. Full variable domain (missing parts from reference TRBV30 and TRBJ1-2): SQTIHQWPATLVQPVGSPLSLECTVEGTSNPNLYWYRQAAGRGLQLLFYSVGIGQISSEVPQNLSASRPQDRQFILSSKKLLLSDSGFYLCAWSGPGYGYTFGSGTRLTVV.

This clonotype was counted many times. The genes are TRBV27 and TRBJ2-5; the D is unclear. The germline V gene encodes CDR1 MNHEY and CDR2 SMNVEV (reference sequence). The length of the CDR3 is 13 residues. Trimming took off 0 bases at V and 10 bases at J, with 12 bases between the two ends. The CDR3 loop reads CASSLSFAKSQYF. CDR3 nucleotides: TGTGCCAGCAGTTTATCGTTCGCGAAGAGCCAGTACTTC.

The chain uses TRBV10-3 and TRBJ1-1, with no clear D. CDR3 length: 16 amino acids. Deletions cut 5 bases from V and 1 base from J, with 17 bases between. Germline-derived CDR1 and CDR2 are ENHRY and SYGVKD. CDR3 in DNA: TGTGCCATCAGTAAAATGGAACTAGGACCGAACACTGAAGCTTTCTTT. It yields the protein CAISKMELGPNTEAFF.

This clonotype came up a few times. DNA for the CDR3: TGCGCCAGCAGCCAAGCAGGGTTGGATGAAAAACTGTTTTTT. Translating gives CASSQAGLDEKLFF. The chain links TRBV4-1 to TRBJ1-4; tentatively, D is TRBD1 (5 bases). The CDR3 is made up of 14 amino acids. Germline lookup yields CDR1 MGHRA and CDR2 YSYEKL. With 1 base removed from V and 6 bases from J, the gap between germline ends came to 9 bases.

This clonotype was counted at least ten times. The genes are TRBV5-1 and TRBJ2-1; maybe TRBD2 (6 bases). From germline, CDR1 is SGHRS and CDR2 YFSETQ. The CDR3 runs to 13 residues. The V end lost 0 bases, the J end lost 9 bases, and 10 bases lay between the germline ends. The CDR3 DNA sequence: TGCGCCAGCAGCTTGGTGACTAGAGCTGAGCAGTTCTTC. Translating it yields CASSLVTRAEQFF.

There are many counts of this clonotype. The CDR3 nucleotides are TGTGCCACCAGCAGAGAGTGGGGCCAGGGGGATAATTCACCCCTCCACTTT. Residues: CATSREWGQGDNSPLHF. The chain has TRBV15 and TRBJ1-6, with 7 bases aligning to TRBD1. Trimming cost V 0 bases and J 5 bases; bases outside gene matches: 7. CDR3 length equals 17 residues. The germline V gene has CDR1 LNHNV and CDR2 YYDKDF (reference sequence).

In this sample, this clonotype turned up many times. The gene calls are TRBV30 and TRBJ1-6, with 8 bases identical to TRBD1. Looked up from germline, CDR1 is GTSNPN and CDR2 is SVGIG (reference sequence). The CDR3 is 13 residues long. The V gene end was trimmed by 2 bases and the J gene end by 8 bases; junction bases not matched to a gene: 2. The DNA for the CDR3 is TGTGCCTGGAGTTTGGACAGGGATTCACCCCTCCACTTT. Its protein is CAWSLDRDSPLHF.

The table lists this clonotype with many counts. The chain has TRBV18 and TRBJ2-3, with 7 bases that match TRBD1. CDR1 and CDR2 (germline): KGHSH, LQKENI. The CDR3 has 15 residues. V trimming: 4 bases; J trimming: 1 base; junction bases outside the gene matches: 5. CDR3 loop: CASSLGQVGTDTQYF. Written as DNA, the CDR3 is TGTGCCAGCTCACTTGGACAGGTTGGCACAGATACGCAGTATTTT.

A word on this clonotype: A read error is possible here, since a much larger clone lies one base away. CDR3 amino acids: CASSWDIYGYTF. Here the CDR3 DNA reads TGTGCCAGCAGTTGGGACATCTATGGCTACACCTTC. This rearrangement joins TRBV28 to TRBJ1-2; perhaps TRBD1 as D (6 bases). V was pared by 4 bases and J by 4 bases, with 7 bases between. The CDR3 has 12 amino acids. Germline V CDR1 and CDR2: MDHEN, SYDVKM.

This clonotype showed up many times. The chain has TRBV9 and TRBJ1-1; 7 nucleotides agree with TRBD1. Germline CDR1 and CDR2: SGDLS and YYNGEE. J gave up 4 bases and V 4 bases, and 4 bases lay outside the gene matches. The CDR3 length is 13 residues. CDR3 protein: CASSIGGGTEAFF. The CDR3 DNA sequence: TGTGCCAGCAGCATAGGGGGCGGCACTGAAGCTTTCTTT. The variable domain in full, with the rest retrieved from reference TRBV9 and TRBJ1-1, is DSGVTQTPKHLITATGQRVTLRCSPRSGDLSVYWYQQSLDQGLQFLIQYYNGEERAKGNILERFSAQQFPDLHSELNLSSLELGDSALYFCASSIGGGTEAFFGQGTRLTVV.

This clonotype was seen many times. An end of the junction does not agree with germline; a read error may underlie this. This CDR3 reads CASSLGGQPQHF. For the CDR3, the DNA is TGTGCCAGCAGTTTAGGGGGTCAGCCCCAGCATTTT. The rearrangement uses TRBV7-9 and TRBJ1-5; D possibly corresponds to TRBD1 (6 bases). The V gene's germline CDR1 is SEHNR and CDR2 FQNEAQ (reference sequence). This CDR3 has 12 amino acids.

This clonotype was recorded many times. J is TRBJ1-2 and V is TRBV18, with D unclear. Germline lookup yields CDR1 KGHSH and CDR2 LQKENI. Trimming removed 3 bases from V and 8 bases from J, with 16 bases in between. The CDR3 contains 14 residues. CDR3 DNA sequence: TGTGCCAGCTCACCTAATTTCGTGCTTCAGGGCTACACCTTC. Amino acid sequence: CASSPNFVLQGYTF.

The sample holds many counts of this clonotype. The chain recombines TRBV27 with TRBJ2-7; D may be TRBD2 (6 bases). Germline assignment: CDR1 MNHEY and CDR2 SMNVEV (reference sequence). The CDR3 runs 16 residues. V lost 6 bases and J lost 1, with 19 bases in between. This CDR3 is CASSPLGLAKSYEQYF. As DNA, the CDR3 is TGTGCCAGCAGCCCACTGGGTCTAGCGAAGTCCTACGAGCAGTACTTC.

In this sample, this clonotype turned up a few times. J is TRBJ2-7 and V is TRBV20-1; 10 nucleotides agree with TRBD2. Losses at the gene ends were 3 bases for V and 4 bases for J; bases not matched to a gene: 15. The CDR3 spans 17 residues. Per the germline V gene, CDR1 is DFQATT and CDR2 is SNEGSKA (reference sequence). In DNA form, the CDR3 reads TGCAGTGCTAGTCGGGTTAGCGGGAGGCAATTTTGGTACGAGCAGTACTTC. Amino acids: CSASRVSGRQFWYEQYF.

Of note for this clonotype: A much larger clone sits a single nucleotide away, making a read error possible. The rearrangement joins TRBV7-2 to TRBJ2-7, with TRBD2 matching 9 bases. This CDR3 has 15 residues. Trimming took 5 bases from V and 7 from J; bases not matched to a gene: 12. Germline lookup yields CDR1 SGHTA and CDR2 FQGNSA. CDR3 protein: CASSGTSSGSNEQYF. The CDR3 DNA reads as TGTGCCAGCAGCGGGACTAGCAGTGGTAGCAATGAGCAGTACTTC.

This clonotype was counted at least ten times. The chain joins TRBV18 to TRBJ1-5; D remains ambiguous. V lost 4 bases, J lost 2 bases, and 12 bases lay in between. Germline CDR1 and CDR2: KGHSH and LQKENI. CDR3 size: 15 residues. CDR3 coding DNA: TGTGCCAGCTCACGGAACTCCGGGGGCAATCAGCCCCAGCATTTT. This gives the protein CASSRNSGGNQPQHF.

This clonotype appeared many times. CDR3 protein: CGGTGLADTQYF. The CDR3 DNA follows: TGCGGGGGGACAGGGCTGGCGGATACGCAGTATTTT. The chain is built from TRBV20-1 and TRBJ2-3, with TRBD1 matching 9 bases. CDR1 is DFQATT, CDR2 SNEGSKA, per germline (reference sequence). The CDR3 is 12 residues long.

In its sample, this clonotype was seen many times. The J gene is TRBJ2-4, the V gene TRBV20-1, with 7 nucleotides matching TRBD2. Trimming at V came to 3 bases and at J to 1 base, leaving 3 bases not matched to a gene. This CDR3 region has 14 residues. Germline V gives CDR1 DFQATT, CDR2 SNEGSKA (reference sequence). This chain's CDR3 is CSASGGWAKNIQYF. CDR3 coding DNA: TGCAGTGCTAGCGGGGGGTGGGCCAAAAACATTCAGTACTTC.

This clonotype was seen many times. This sequence joins TRBV28 and TRBJ2-7, with 12 nucleotides matching TRBD1. After removal of 5 bases from V and 7 bases from J, the junction contained 9 bases not matched to a gene. The CDR3 spans 15 residues. Germline CDR1 reads MDHEN; CDR2 reads SYDVKM. CDR3 amino acids: CASSSPGQGAGEQYF. The CDR3 DNA reads as TGTGCCAGCAGTAGCCCGGGACAGGGGGCTGGAGAGCAGTACTTC.

This clonotype was seen many times. The CDR3: CASSPRGTGIYEQYF. The DNA of the CDR3 is TGTGCCAGCTCACCACGAGGGACAGGGATCTACGAGCAGTACTTC. The chain links TRBV18 to TRBJ2-7; 9 nucleotides match TRBD1. The V gene's germline CDR1 is KGHSH and CDR2 LQKENI. This CDR3 region has 15 residues. The trim removed 1 base at V and 3 bases at J, leaving 4 bases unmatched.

In this sample, this clonotype turned up many times. This rearrangement joins TRBV20-1 to TRBJ1-5; 9 bases match TRBD1. After removal of 7 bases from V and 5 bases from J, the junction contained 6 bases not matched to a gene. CDR3 length equals 13 residues. The V gene's germline CDR1 is DFQATT and CDR2 SNEGSKA (reference sequence). The CDR3 nucleotides are TGCAGTGTTGAGGGACAGGGCGATCAGCCCCAGCATTTT. Residues: CSVEGQGDQPQHF.